Presented here are 21 T cell receptor beta chains from one specimen sequenced in a study of T cells after yellow fever vaccination. One entry per CDR3 protein results from TCRdb running MiXCR on the 5' RACE reads. The sample consists of 130,000 or so distinct CDR3 sequences, 13% to 15% of them appearing once. This specimen was CD8+ T cells sorted from PBMCs, taken 5 days after the yellow fever booster vaccination. The source is a man in his late teens or twenties who received the YFV17D yellow fever vaccine.

Only a few counts were recorded for this clonotype. J is TRBJ1-2 and V is TRBV20-1; a weak D match, TRBD1 (6 bases). V was cut by 6 bases and J by 12 bases, with 14 bases left in between. The CDR3 covers 10 residues. Germline V CDR1 and CDR2: DFQATT, SNEGSKA (reference sequence). DNA for the CDR3: TGCAGTGCCCACGGGGGCTTTCACACCTTC. The encoded protein is CSAHGGFHTF.

This clonotype was observed a few times. The chain carries TRBV7-6 and TRBJ2-7; possibly TRBD1 or TRBD2 for D (5 bases each). There are 16 residues in the CDR3. Deletions cut 1 base from V and 4 bases from J, with 17 bases between. Germline assignment: CDR1 SGHVS and CDR2 FNYEAQ. This CDR3 reads CASSLGGRDLRYEQYF. In DNA, the CDR3 is TGTGCCAGCAGCTTAGGGGGCCGGGATCTGAGGTACGAGCAGTACTTC.

In this sample, this clonotype turned up many times. The V call is TRBV4-3, the J call TRBJ1-2; the D gene is possibly TRBD1 (6 bases). The germline V and J ends were trimmed by 0 bases and 3 bases, with 17 bases remaining between them. Germline CDR1 is LGHNA and CDR2 is YSLEER. The CDR3 covers 17 residues. This CDR3 reads CASSQENRARTYYGYTF. The CDR3 DNA is TGCGCCAGCAGCCAAGAGAACAGGGCGCGGACTTACTATGGCTACACCTTC.

The chain couples TRBV5-5 to TRBJ2-3, with D perhaps TRBD2 (6 bases). CDR1 and CDR2 from the germline V gene are SGHKS and YYEKEE (reference sequence). Trimming took off 4 bases at V and 3 bases at J, with 15 bases between the two ends. There are 15 residues in the CDR3. CDR3 DNA: TGTGCCAGCAGCCTCTGGAGGGGAGGTACAGATACGCAGTATTTT. This gives the protein CASSLWRGGTDTQYF.

The rearrangement links TRBV4-2 to TRBJ2-7, with TRBD1 identical over 7 bases. The CDR3 consists of 16 residues. Losses at the gene ends were 2 bases for V and 2 bases for J; bases not matched to a gene: 9. Germline V gene lookup returns CDR1 LGHNA and CDR2 YNFKEQ. The CDR3 here is CASSQHPGQVPYEQYF. Here the CDR3 DNA reads TGTGCCAGCAGCCAACATCCAGGACAGGTCCCCTACGAGCAGTACTTC.

This clonotype was observed a few times. V and J are TRBV9 and TRBJ2-5; TRBD1 or TRBD2 may be the D gene (6 bases each). This CDR3 contains 15 residues. V lost 4 bases to trimming and J lost 5 bases, with 18 bases between them. CDR1 and CDR2 (germline): SGDLS, YYNGEE. The CDR3 DNA reads as TGTGCCAGCAGCCCCGGGGGCGCCGGGGTGGAGACCCAGTACTTC. As protein: CASSPGGAGVETQYF.

The sample holds a few counts of this clonotype. The chain is built from TRBV19 and TRBJ2-7; D call uncertain. Trimming shortened V by 5 bases and J by 0 bases, and 14 bases separated the two germline ends. The length of the CDR3 is 15 residues. Germline V lookup: CDR1 LNHDA, CDR2 SQIVND (reference sequence). The CDR3 reads CASSSRQLSSYEQYV. As DNA, the CDR3 is TGTGCCAGTAGTTCAAGGCAGCTAAGCTCCTACGAGCAGTACGTC.

V usage is TRBV19 and J usage is TRBJ1-1, with D perhaps matching TRBD1 (6 bases). This CDR3 contains 16 residues. Trimming pared 9 bases from V and 0 bases from J, leaving 20 bases between. The germline V gene has CDR1 LNHDA and CDR2 SQIVND (reference sequence). CDR3 DNA sequence: TGTGCCAGCGGGGACACCGCCTGGGAGATGAACACTGAAGCTTTCTTT. Residues: CASGDTAWEMNTEAFF.

The CDR3 sequence: CASSGLAGTTDTQYF. The CDR3 nucleotides are TGTGCCAGCAGTGGACTAGCGGGGACCACAGATACGCAGTATTTT. The gene calls are TRBV6-1 and TRBJ2-3; 11 bases fit TRBD2. This CDR3 has 15 residues. J gave up 2 bases and V 4 bases, and 2 bases lay outside the gene matches. Germline V gives CDR1 MNHNS, CDR2 SASEGT.

The V call is TRBV7-9, the J call TRBJ1-2; D is possibly TRBD1 (5 bases). Germline lookup yields CDR1 SEHNR and CDR2 FQNEAQ (reference sequence). V was cut by 0 bases and J by 6 bases, with 14 bases left in between. CDR3 length: 15 residues. CDR3 amino acids: CASSLALGQKDGYTF. The CDR3 bases are TGTGCCAGCAGCTTAGCCCTGGGGCAGAAAGATGGCTACACCTTC.

The chain has TRBV7-9 and TRBJ2-3; 8 bases match TRBD2. V lost 4 bases and J lost 5; bases outside the gene matches: 11. Germline-derived CDR1 and CDR2 are SEHNR and FQNEAQ (reference sequence). The CDR3 consists of 16 residues. This CDR3 is CASSSLIAGREDTQYF. CDR3 bases: TGTGCCAGCAGCTCTCTGATAGCGGGGCGGGAAGATACGCAGTATTTT.

This clonotype occurred a few times. V gene TRBV7-6 combines with J gene TRBJ2-5; unclear D gene. Germline CDR1 is SGHVS and CDR2 is FNYEAQ. The CDR3 consists of 13 residues. The V end was cut by 1 base, the J end by 5 bases, with 8 bases between. This CDR3 is CASSLESWETQYF. CDR3 sequence (DNA): TGTGCCAGCAGCTTAGAGTCCTGGGAGACCCAGTACTTC.

CDR3 protein: CASSQENTADTGELFF. Here the CDR3 DNA reads TGCGCCAGCAGCCAAGAGAACACTGCCGACACCGGGGAGCTGTTTTTT. The rearrangement links TRBV4-3 to TRBJ2-2; D uncertain. Trimming took off 0 bases at V and 3 bases at J, with 11 bases between the two ends. The CDR3 contains 16 residues. Germline V gene sequence: CDR1 LGHNA, CDR2 YSLEER.

This clonotype turned up a few times. The V call is TRBV6-2 or TRBV6-3, the J call TRBJ2-1; D not certain. CDR1 MNHEY and CDR2 SVGEGT come from the germline V gene. This CDR3 has 17 amino acids. V lost 0 bases and J lost 2, with 14 bases in between. The CDR3 reads CASSYSPTAAAYNEQFF. CDR3 nucleotides: TGTGCCAGCAGTTACTCCCCGACCGCCGCGGCCTACAATGAGCAGTTCTTC.

Only a few counts were recorded for this clonotype. V usage is TRBV13 and J usage is TRBJ2-5; D not certain. Per germline, CDR1 PRHDT and CDR2 FYEKMQ (reference sequence). There are 15 residues in the CDR3. The V gene lost 0 bases and the J gene lost 2 bases, with 10 bases spanning the gap. The CDR3 sequence is CASSLGGLGQETQYF. The CDR3 nucleotides are TGTGCCAGCAGCTTAGGAGGATTGGGACAAGAGACCCAGTACTTC.

In its sample, this clonotype was seen a few times. This chain uses TRBV27 with TRBJ2-1; no firm D call. The CDR3 loop spans 15 amino acids. The germline V and J ends were trimmed by 0 bases and 4 bases, with 10 bases remaining between them. The germline gives CDR1 MNHEY, CDR2 SMNVEV (reference sequence). CDR3 protein: CASSLSITEYNEQFF. CDR3 nucleotide sequence: TGTGCCAGCAGTTTATCGATCACGGAGTACAATGAGCAGTTCTTC.

The V gene is TRBV5-1, the J gene TRBJ1-2, with TRBD1 as a possible D gene (6 bases). CDR1 is SGHRS, CDR2 YFSETQ, per germline. V gave up 6 bases and J gave up 3 bases, with 18 bases separating them. The CDR3 has 15 residues. Here the CDR3 DNA reads TGCGCCAGCACTCTTTCAAACGGGGGCCACTATGGCTACACCTTC. Translated: CASTLSNGGHYGYTF.

The chain is built from TRBV4-3 and TRBJ2-5, with D possibly being TRBD2 (6 bases). V lost 0 bases to trimming and J lost 5 bases, with 13 bases between them. Germline CDR1 and CDR2: LGHNA and YSLEER. The CDR3 totals 15 residues. This CDR3 is CASSQDGTARETQYF. The CDR3 DNA is TGCGCCAGCAGCCAAGATGGGACTGCTCGGGAGACCCAGTACTTC.

The chain links TRBV5-5 to TRBJ2-1; possibly TRBD1 or TRBD2 for D (5 bases each). The germline V gene encodes CDR1 SGHKS and CDR2 YYEKEE (reference sequence). The CDR3 contains 19 residues. V was trimmed by 5 bases and J by 4 bases, leaving 28 bases between them. The CDR3 nucleotides read TGTGCCAGCAGAGGTAAGGGTCGGAGTAACGGGAAGGGGTACAATGAGCAGTTCTTC. Encoded protein: CASRGKGRSNGKGYNEQFF.

This clonotype was observed a handful of times. J is TRBJ1-2 and V is TRBV5-5, with a weak D call TRBD1 (5 bases). The CDR3 is made up of 15 amino acids. Trimming removed 4 bases from V and 2 bases from J, with 15 bases in between. Looked up from germline, CDR1 is SGHKS and CDR2 is YYEKEE (reference sequence). This chain's CDR3 is CASSVTVPTNYGYTF. For the CDR3, the DNA is TGTGCCAGCAGCGTGACAGTCCCGACAAACTATGGCTACACCTTC.

At least ten counts were recorded for this clonotype. The V gene is TRBV7-6, the J gene TRBJ1-1; tentative D call: TRBD1 (6 bases). V lost 1 base to trimming and J lost 0 bases, with 12 bases between them. The CDR3 runs 16 residues. Germline loops: CDR1 SGHVS, CDR2 FNYEAQ. CDR3 bases: TGTGCCAGCAGCTTAGGGGTAACAGGGTTGAACACTGAAGCTTTCTTT. It translates to CASSLGVTGLNTEAFF.